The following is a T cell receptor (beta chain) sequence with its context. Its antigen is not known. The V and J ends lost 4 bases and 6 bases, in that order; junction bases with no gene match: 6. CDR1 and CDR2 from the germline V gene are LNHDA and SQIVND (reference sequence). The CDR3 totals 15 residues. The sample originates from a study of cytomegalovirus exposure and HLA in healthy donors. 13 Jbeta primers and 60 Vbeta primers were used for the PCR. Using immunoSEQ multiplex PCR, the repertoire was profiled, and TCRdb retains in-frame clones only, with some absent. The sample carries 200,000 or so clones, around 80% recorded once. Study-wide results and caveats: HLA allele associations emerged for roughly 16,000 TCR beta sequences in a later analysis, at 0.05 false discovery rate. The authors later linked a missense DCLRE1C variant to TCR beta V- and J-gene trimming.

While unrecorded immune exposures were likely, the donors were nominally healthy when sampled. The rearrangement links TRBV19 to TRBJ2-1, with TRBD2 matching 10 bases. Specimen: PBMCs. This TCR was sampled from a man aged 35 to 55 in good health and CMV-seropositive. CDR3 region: CASSNERGGLNEQFF. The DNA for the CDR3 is TGTGCCAGTAGTAACGAGCGGGGGGGCCTCAATGAGCAGTTCTTC.